The 8 T cell receptor beta chains in this list originate from one sample, sequenced in a study of T cell repertoires in cytomegalovirus infection. TCRdb re-derived calls from the reads in MiXCR, one entry per CDR3 protein. The sample has approximately 120,000 distinct CDR3 sequences; more than 30% are singletons. These TCRs' antigens remain unknown. Sequencing used CD8+ T cells from cultured PBMCs, obtained from culture after CMV antigen stimulation. The receptors were sampled from a human donor in good health (CMV status not recorded). Some clones in this sample may be carry-over from other donors' samples.

This clonotype appeared many times. The rearrangement joins TRBV29-1 to TRBJ1-1; the match to TRBD1 covers 7 bases. There are 12 residues in the CDR3. Germline lookup yields CDR1 SQVTM and CDR2 ANQGSEA. The CDR3 DNA is TGCAGTGGGGAGGGGGCAGATACTGAAGCTTTCTTT. It is translated as CSGEGADTEAFF.

This clonotype has ten or more counts. DNA for the CDR3: TGTGCCAGCAGTTTTGGCGGGGATACGCAGTATTTT. This translates into CASSFGGDTQYF. The V and J genes are TRBV12-3 or TRBV12-4 and TRBJ2-3; D perhaps matches TRBD2 (5 bases). The CDR3 length is 12 residues. Trimming removed 3 bases from V and 6 bases from J, with 7 bases in between.

This clonotype has just a few counts. The rearrangement joins TRBV5-1 to TRBJ2-7; D unclear. The CDR3 length is 13 residues. Germline CDR1 SGHRS, CDR2 YFSETQ. Trimming left V 4 bases short and J 2 bases short, with 10 bases between. The CDR3 loop reads CASSGDDPYEQYF. The DNA of the CDR3 is TGCGCCAGCAGCGGCGATGACCCCTACGAGCAGTACTTC.

The rearrangement uses TRBV12-3 or TRBV12-4 and TRBJ1-6; no firm D call. This CDR3 has 16 residues. Trimming took off 3 bases at V and 2 bases at J, with 11 bases between the two ends. CDR3 protein: CASSFRAGTYNSPLHF. CDR3 DNA sequence: TGTGCCAGCAGTTTTCGTGCGGGAACCTATAATTCACCCCTCCACTTT.

A few counts support this clonotype. The chain carries TRBV10-3 and TRBJ2-7; weak D call: TRBD1 (6 bases). Germline CDR1 is ENHRY and CDR2 is SYGVKD. The ends were cut back, 3 bases at V and 6 bases at J, with 21 bases in the middle. The CDR3 spans 16 residues. CDR3 sequence reads: CAISELLQTGLSEQYF. CDR3 in DNA: TGTGCCATCAGTGAACTACTACAAACAGGGTTATCCGAGCAGTACTTC.

The rearrangement joins TRBV6-8 to TRBJ2-1; TRBD2 is a possible D gene (6 bases). Germline V gene data show CDR1 as MNHGY and CDR2 as SAAAGT. The CDR3 spans 20 residues. Trimming stripped 0 bases from V and 4 bases from J, with 25 bases between. DNA for the CDR3: TGTGCCAGCAGTTACTCGAGCCGGCGGAGGGGATCACCCCTTTACAATGAGCAGTTCTTC. Its protein product is CASSYSSRRRGSPLYNEQFF.

V gene TRBV5-1 combines with J gene TRBJ2-1; TRBD2 might be the D (6 bases). Trimming took off 2 bases at V and 0 bases at J, with 15 bases between the two ends. CDR1 is SGHRS, CDR2 YFSETQ, per germline. The length of the CDR3 is 17 residues. The CDR3 loop reads CASSLWVSGSSYNEQFF. DNA of the CDR3: TGCGCCAGCAGCTTATGGGTTAGCGGAAGCTCCTACAATGAGCAGTTCTTC.

The rearrangement joins TRBV18 to TRBJ1-5; D remains ambiguous. From germline, CDR1 is KGHSH and CDR2 LQKENI. The V and J ends lost 3 bases and 5 bases respectively, with 8 bases between them. The length of the CDR3 is 13 residues. The CDR3 reads CASSPAQDQPQHF. The DNA for the CDR3 is TGTGCCAGCTCACCTGCCCAGGATCAGCCCCAGCATTTT.